Presented here are 13 T cell receptor beta chains from one specimen sequenced in a study of response to subunit inactivated influenza vaccine. TCRdb independently ran MiXCR on the RT-PCR reads; one entry per CDR3 protein. This sample has around 570,000 distinct CDR3 sequences, with about 11% found just once. The sample was also reused in another study, on T cells expressing NK-cell markers. This second study notes: What made the TCR beta cDNA was 5'RACE template switching with UMIs.

Sequences were derived from PBMCs from blood, sampled on the day of vaccination. All receptors derive from a middle-aged man who received an inactivated influenza vaccine.

This clonotype was counted many times. J is TRBJ1-3 and V is TRBV7-2; no reliable D call. The germline gives CDR1 SGHTA, CDR2 FQGNSA. The V and J ends lost 1 base and 4 bases respectively, with 5 bases between them. This CDR3 has 13 residues. The DNA of the CDR3 is TGTGCCAGCAGCTTAGATCCCGGAAACACCATATATTTT. Amino acid sequence: CASSLDPGNTIYF.

This clonotype was found many times. The chain carries TRBV5-1 and TRBJ2-3; 10 bases fit TRBD2. The CDR3 is 14 residues long. The V and J ends lost 3 bases and 9 bases, in that order; junction bases with no gene match: 7. CDR1 SGHRS and CDR2 YFSETQ come from the germline V gene. This chain's CDR3 is CASSSEAGGQTQYF. The CDR3 nucleotides read TGCGCCAGCAGCTCTGAAGCGGGGGGGCAAACGCAGTATTTT.

This chain joins TRBV19 and TRBJ2-7, with D perhaps assigned TRBD1 or TRBD2 (5 bases each). V lost 4 bases and J 1 base, leaving 14 bases between the germline ends. Looked up from germline, CDR1 is LNHDA and CDR2 is SQIVND (reference sequence). The CDR3 loop spans 15 amino acids. CDR3 DNA: TGTGCCAGTAGTACGGGGACGGCGGATTCCTACGAGCAGTACTTC. It encodes CASSTGTADSYEQYF.

The table lists this clonotype with a few counts. The rearrangement joins TRBV4-2 to TRBJ2-1; D is unresolved. Per germline, CDR1 LGHNA and CDR2 YNFKEQ. Deletions cut 2 bases from V and 7 bases from J, with 15 bases between. CDR3 size: 15 residues. CDR3 sequence: CASSQIGTPGNEQFF. The CDR3 DNA sequence: TGTGCCAGCAGCCAAATAGGCACCCCCGGGAATGAGCAGTTCTTC.

The table lists this clonotype with a few counts. The chain is built from TRBV2 and TRBJ2-7, with unresolved D. Germline lookup yields CDR1 SNHLY and CDR2 FYNNEI. This CDR3 region has 15 residues. V dropped 4 bases and J dropped 3 bases, with 16 bases sitting between them. CDR3 bases: TGTGCCAGCAGTGTAGGCACCCGTTCGGTCTACGAGCAGTACTTC. Protein product: CASSVGTRSVYEQYF.

The chain recombines TRBV7-2 with TRBJ2-3; maybe TRBD2 (5 bases). The V gene lost 0 bases and the J gene lost 8 bases, with 12 bases spanning the gap. The CDR3 runs to 14 residues. The germline gives CDR1 SGHTA, CDR2 FQGNSA. The CDR3 DNA follows: TGTGCCAGCAGCTTAGCATTAGCGATCTCTACGCAGTATTTT. Translated, it gives CASSLALAISTQYF.

The J gene is TRBJ1-2, the V gene TRBV7-9; no definite D call. Trimming left V 3 bases short and J 3 bases short, with 5 bases between. The V gene's germline CDR1 is SEHNR and CDR2 FQNEAQ (reference sequence). The CDR3 contains 12 residues. CDR3 in DNA: TGTGCCAGCAGCTTCGGGGACTATGGCTACACCTTC. Protein sequence: CASSFGDYGYTF.

V and J are TRBV7-3 and TRBJ2-2; 9 nucleotides agree with TRBD2. Trimming cost V 5 bases and J 8 bases; bases outside gene matches: 12. CDR1 is SGHTA, CDR2 FQGTGA, per germline. The CDR3 extends over 16 amino acids. In DNA form, the CDR3 reads TGTGCCAGCAGCCCAAGGCTAGCGGGGTCGTCGGGGGAGCTGTTTTTT. Protein product: CASSPRLAGSSGELFF.

This clonotype was recorded at least ten times. The CDR3 reads CSASIQGAGGYTF. The CDR3 bases are TGCAGTGCTAGTATACAGGGGGCCGGCGGCTACACCTTC. The V and J genes are TRBV20-1 and TRBJ1-2, with TRBD1 matching over 9 bases. The CDR3 extends over 13 amino acids. V shed 3 bases, J shed 8 bases, and the junction held 7 bases outside the gene matches. CDR1 and CDR2 (germline): DFQATT, SNEGSKA (reference sequence).

A few counts support this clonotype. V gene TRBV20-1 combines with J gene TRBJ1-6; 7 nucleotides line up with TRBD1. Per germline, CDR1 DFQATT and CDR2 SNEGSKA (reference sequence). V lost 2 bases, J lost 7 bases, and 8 bases stayed unmatched. The CDR3 length is 15 residues. The CDR3 sequence is CSARTKTGRNSPLHF. In DNA, the CDR3 is TGCAGTGCTAGAACGAAGACAGGGAGAAATTCACCCCTCCACTTT.

Ten or more counts support this clonotype. The CDR3 bases are TGCGCCAGCAGTTGGACAGGGTACACCGGGGAGCTGTTTTTT. Encoded protein: CASSWTGYTGELFF. The chain uses TRBV5-1 and TRBJ2-2; 8 bases fit TRBD1. V lost 5 bases and J lost 3; bases outside the gene matches: 3. This CDR3 has 14 amino acids. Per the germline V gene, CDR1 is SGHRS and CDR2 is YFSETQ.

This clonotype was detected ten times or more. This chain connects TRBV5-1 to TRBJ2-3; no reliable D call. Per the germline V gene, CDR1 is SGHRS and CDR2 is YFSETQ. This CDR3 has 12 residues. V lost 0 bases to trimming and J lost 3 bases, with 2 bases between them. CDR3 in DNA: TGCGCCAGCAGCTTGGAGACAGATACGCAGTATTTT. Its translation: CASSLETDTQYF.

This clonotype was seen a few times. J is TRBJ2-1 and V is TRBV20-1; no clear D gene. Germline CDR1 DFQATT, CDR2 SNEGSKA (reference sequence). The CDR3 is 15 amino acids. Trimming shortened V by 6 bases and J by 0 bases, and 15 bases separated the two germline ends. The CDR3 region has the DNA TGCAGTGCGTCCGGACCCCTGAGCTCCTACAATGAGCAGTTCTTC. Protein sequence: CSASGPLSSYNEQFF.